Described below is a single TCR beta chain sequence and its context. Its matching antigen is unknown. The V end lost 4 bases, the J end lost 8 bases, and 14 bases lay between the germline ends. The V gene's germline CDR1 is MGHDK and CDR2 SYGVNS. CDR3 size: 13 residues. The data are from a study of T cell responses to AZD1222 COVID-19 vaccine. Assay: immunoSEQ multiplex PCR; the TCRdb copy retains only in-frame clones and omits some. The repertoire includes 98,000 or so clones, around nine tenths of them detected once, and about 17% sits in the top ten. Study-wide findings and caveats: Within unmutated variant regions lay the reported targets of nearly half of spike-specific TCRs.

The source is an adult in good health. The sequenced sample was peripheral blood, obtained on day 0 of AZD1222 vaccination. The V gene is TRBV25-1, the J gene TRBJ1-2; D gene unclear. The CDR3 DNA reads TGTGCCAGCAGTGCAAAACTGGAGGGAGGCTACACCTTC. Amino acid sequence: CASSAKLEGGYTF.